Sequencing of this T cell receptor (beta chain) was carried out in a study of blood T cell repertoires in COVID-19. Across the whole study: PBMCs, B-cell-depleted T cells, or T cells provided the cDNA or gDNA that made up the material.

The authors' processing: Reference gene primer amplification yielded estimated nucleated cell counts. This table comes from immunoSEQ multiplex PCR, and its TCRdb copy is limited to in-frame clones, with some not included. V, J and clone size are taken as reported in that table, and D and trimming were inferred from the DNA itself. The sample has tens of thousands of clones; roughly four fifths are singletons. The sequence came from a man aged 45 to 65 with active or convalescent COVID-19. Material: peripheral blood.

CDR3 protein: CASSFTPPTGTGNTEAFF. CDR3 nucleotides: TGTGCCAGCAGTTTTACCCCTCCGACCGGGACAGGGAACACTGAAGCTTTCTTT. The V gene is TRBV7-2, the J gene TRBJ1-1; the match to TRBD1 covers 8 bases. This CDR3 is built from 18 residues. V trimming: 6 bases; J trimming: 1 base; junction bases outside the gene matches: 16. The V gene's germline CDR1 is SGHTA and CDR2 FQGNSA.